The present entry profiles one T cell receptor (beta chain) with its context. The data derive from a study of T cell changes during pregnancy in multiple sclerosis. The germline CDR1 and CDR2 sequences are SGHDT and YYEEEE. V lost 5 bases and J lost 1, with 15 bases in between. The CDR3 extends over 16 amino acids. The repertoire was sequenced with immunoSEQ multiplex PCR; TCRdb's copy has only in-frame clones and lacks some. Among about 60,000 clones listed, roughly 90% were seen once. The receptor comes from a female donor with multiple sclerosis, enrolled in a pregnancy study. The V gene is TRBV5-6, the J gene TRBJ2-2, with D perhaps matching TRBD2 (6 bases). Source: peripheral blood, taken before pregnancy. CDR3 nucleotides: TGTGCCAGCAGTGGGGGGTGGGGGATGAACACCGGGGAGCTGTTTTTT. It encodes CASSGGWGMNTGELFF.